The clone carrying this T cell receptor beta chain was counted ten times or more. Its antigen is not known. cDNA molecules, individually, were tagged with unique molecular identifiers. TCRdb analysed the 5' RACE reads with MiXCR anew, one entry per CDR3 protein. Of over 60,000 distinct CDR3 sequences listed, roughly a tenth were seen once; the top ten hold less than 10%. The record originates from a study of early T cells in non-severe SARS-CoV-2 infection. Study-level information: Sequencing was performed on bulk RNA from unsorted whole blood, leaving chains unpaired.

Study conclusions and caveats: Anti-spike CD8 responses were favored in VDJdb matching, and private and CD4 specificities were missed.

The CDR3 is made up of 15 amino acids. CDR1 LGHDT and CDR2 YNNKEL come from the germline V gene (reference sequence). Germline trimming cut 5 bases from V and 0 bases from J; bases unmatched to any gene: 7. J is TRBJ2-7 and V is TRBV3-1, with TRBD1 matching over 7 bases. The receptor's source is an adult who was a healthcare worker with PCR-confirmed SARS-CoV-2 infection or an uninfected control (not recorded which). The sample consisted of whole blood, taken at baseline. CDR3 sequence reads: CASSSGQHISYEQYF. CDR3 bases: TGTGCCAGCAGCTCGGGACAGCATATCTCCTACGAGCAGTACTTC.